Following are 30 T cell receptor beta chains from one sample sequenced in a study of T cells expressing NK-cell markers. TCRdb re-called the 5' RACE reads and catalogs CDR3 proteins one per entry, DNA excluded. The table for this sample gives about 260,000 distinct CDR3 sequences. Material for sequencing was blood T cells: a sorted CD56 or NKG2C T cell subset, CD4+ or CD8+ T cells, or bulk PBMC T cells (not recorded which). These receptors all come from a woman aged 18-70 years in good health.

V gene TRBV20-1 combines with J gene TRBJ1-1; the D call from TCRdb, TRBD1, cannot be confirmed without DNA. The germline gives CDR1 DFQATT, CDR2 SNEGSKA (reference sequence). This CDR3 spans 15 amino acids. CDR3: CSAWGAALADTEAFF.

V gene TRBV24-1 combines with J gene TRBJ1-5; TCRdb designates TRBD1, a call that cannot be tested without DNA. There are 15 residues in the CDR3. The germline CDR1 and CDR2 sequences are KGHDR and SFDVKD. Here the CDR3 reads CATSDPRRGAQPQHF.

The CDR3 here is CSANQAGTRGTDTQYF. This chain links TRBV20-1 with TRBJ2-3; TCRdb's D call, TRBD2, is unchecked because there is no DNA. The CDR3 has 16 residues. The germline V gene has CDR1 DFQATT and CDR2 SNEGSKA (reference sequence).

The chain recombines TRBV20-1 with TRBJ2-1. Germline V gives CDR1 DFQATT, CDR2 SNEGSKA (reference sequence). This CDR3 has 14 amino acids. The CDR3 region is CSAGNPVSYNEQFF.

This chain links TRBV6-1 with TRBJ2-4. Germline V gene sequence: CDR1 MNHNS, CDR2 SASEGT. This CDR3 region has 14 residues. CDR3 residues: CASERSLGKNIQYF.

This chain's CDR3 is CAINRDGNQPQHF. The chain uses TRBV10-3 and TRBJ1-5; with no DNA, the TCRdb D assignment of TRBD1 cannot be verified. The CDR3 runs to 13 residues. The germline gives CDR1 ENHRY, CDR2 SYGVKD.

The chain joins TRBV29-1 to TRBJ1-1. This CDR3 is built from 15 residues. In germline, CDR1 is SQVTM, CDR2 ANQGSEA. The CDR3 reads CSVEDGLAANTEAFF.

The chain employs TRBV6-1 and TRBJ2-3; TCRdb reports TRBD1, a call that lacks DNA to check it against. The germline V gene encodes CDR1 MNHNS and CDR2 SASEGT. This CDR3 is 15 amino acids long. CDR3 in amino acids: CASTKHGGTTDTQYF.

The V and J genes are TRBV7-2 and TRBJ2-7; with no DNA, the TCRdb D assignment of TRBD2 cannot be verified. Germline V lookup: CDR1 SGHTA, CDR2 FQGNSA. CDR3 length: 15 residues. The CDR3 region is CASSHPGLASYEQYF.

The chain joins TRBV6-2 or TRBV6-3 to TRBJ2-7; the TCRdb D gene call, TRBD1, has no DNA to confirm it. This CDR3 comprises 15 residues. The germline V gene has CDR1 MNHEY and CDR2 SVGEGT. The CDR3 sequence: CASSFFSRASYEQYF.

This chain uses TRBV3-1 with TRBJ1-6. Per the germline V gene, CDR1 is LGHDT and CDR2 is YNNKEL (reference sequence). This CDR3 has 13 residues. This chain's CDR3 is CASSQGRYSPLHF.

J is TRBJ1-1 and V is TRBV5-1. Per germline, CDR1 SGHRS and CDR2 YFSETQ. The CDR3 has 14 residues. This CDR3 reads CASSLARGTTEAFF.

The chain employs TRBV6-1 and TRBJ2-1; TCRdb picks TRBD1, but there is no DNA to check that call. CDR1 MNHNS and CDR2 SASEGT come from the germline V gene. The CDR3 length is 13 residues. CDR3 protein: CAVMGGVYGEQFF.

The chain recombines TRBV30 with TRBJ1-1; TCRdb gives TRBD1 as the D gene, but with no DNA this cannot be confirmed. CDR1 is GTSNPN, CDR2 SVGIG, per germline (reference sequence). This CDR3 is built from 13 residues. This CDR3 reads CAWRGVENTEAFF.

The chain is built from TRBV7-8 and TRBJ2-7; TCRdb gives TRBD1 as the D gene, but with no DNA this cannot be confirmed. The length of the CDR3 is 18 residues. The V gene's germline CDR1 is SGHVS and CDR2 FQNEAQ. CDR3 residues: CASSLGDPRTGSSYEQYF.

This rearrangement joins TRBV29-1 to TRBJ1-1; the D call of TRBD1 rests on TCRdb alone, since no DNA is present to check it. The CDR3 runs to 13 residues. Germline V gene lookup returns CDR1 SQVTM and CDR2 ANQGSEA. The CDR3 loop reads CSVEGQLNTEAFF.

This sequence joins TRBV7-8 and TRBJ2-1; the TCRdb call, TRBD1, lacks DNA for checking. The V gene's germline CDR1 is SGHVS and CDR2 FQNEAQ. The CDR3 loop spans 15 amino acids. This CDR3 is CATNYRDRGYNEQFF.

The CDR3 here is CASSLDTVNQPQHF. The J gene is TRBJ1-5, the V gene TRBV7-8. The CDR3 length is 14 residues. CDR1 SGHVS and CDR2 FQNEAQ come from the germline V gene.

The chain uses TRBV24-1 and TRBJ2-3; absent DNA, TCRdb's TRBD2 call cannot be checked. CDR1 KGHDR and CDR2 SFDVKD come from the germline V gene. There are 15 residues in the CDR3. CDR3 amino acids: CATSPGTSGTDTQYF.

The chain links TRBV6-5 to TRBJ2-1; the D gene TCRdb calls, TRBD1, cannot be checked with no DNA. Germline CDR1 and CDR2: MNHEY and SVGAGI. This CDR3 comprises 16 residues. The CDR3 loop is CASSYLRPPANNEQFF.

V usage is TRBV5-4 and J usage is TRBJ2-2; TCRdb selects TRBD2, and the lack of DNA leaves this call unchecked. CDR1 is SGHNT, CDR2 YYREEE, per germline (reference sequence). CDR3 size: 17 residues. CDR3 sequence: CASSPWTSGPNTGELFF.

CDR3: CASSFSPSDTQYF. The V gene is TRBV11-2, the J gene TRBJ2-3; TCRdb calls TRBD2, which cannot be checked without DNA. Germline V lookup: CDR1 SGHAT, CDR2 FQNNGV. The CDR3 spans 13 residues.

The genes are TRBV10-3 and TRBJ2-5; the D call from TCRdb, TRBD2, cannot be confirmed without DNA. The germline gives CDR1 ENHRY, CDR2 SYGVKD. This CDR3 spans 13 amino acids. CDR3 in amino acids: CATKWAGLETQYF.

The chain carries TRBV20-1 and TRBJ2-1; the TRBD2 assignment by TCRdb is unverifiable without DNA. Germline lookup yields CDR1 DFQATT and CDR2 SNEGSKA (reference sequence). This CDR3 spans 15 amino acids. This CDR3 reads CSARTSGGDWGEQFF.

The chain carries TRBV18 and TRBJ1-5. In germline, CDR1 is KGHSH, CDR2 LQKENI. The CDR3 is 14 residues long. The CDR3 sequence is CASSPYRDEQPQHF.

The genes are TRBV4-2 and TRBJ2-2; the TCRdb D gene call, TRBD1, has no DNA to confirm it. Germline-derived CDR1 and CDR2 are LGHNA and YNFKEQ. The CDR3 is 18 amino acids. CDR3 in amino acids: CASSQDPPSGTNTGELFF.

The V gene is TRBV20-1, the J gene TRBJ2-5; the TCRdb call, TRBD1, lacks DNA for checking. Germline CDR1 reads DFQATT; CDR2 reads SNEGSKA (reference sequence). This CDR3 contains 15 residues. CDR3 loop: CSARTPGALQETQYF.

The chain recombines TRBV28 with TRBJ2-7; the D gene TCRdb calls, TRBD1, cannot be checked with no DNA. Germline V gives CDR1 MDHEN, CDR2 SYDVKM. The CDR3 has 14 residues. This CDR3 reads CASSFGGQAYEQYF.

The V call is TRBV6-5, the J call TRBJ1-2; TCRdb picks TRBD1, but there is no DNA to check that call. Germline V gene lookup returns CDR1 MNHEY and CDR2 SVGAGI. The CDR3 totals 15 residues. The CDR3 sequence: CASSNLDRADYGYTF.

The genes are TRBV10-3 and TRBJ2-3; there is no DNA to check the TCRdb D call of TRBD2. There are 15 residues in the CDR3. The germline CDR1 and CDR2 sequences are ENHRY and SYGVKD. This CDR3 is CAISGLALSTDTQYF.